The 26 T cell receptor beta chains presented below share a single source sample, sequenced in a study of blood T cell repertoires in COVID-19. Here immunoSEQ multiplex PCR was the method, and the copy in TCRdb shows in-frame clones only, minus some. The table includes about 40,000 clones, 65% to 85% detected once. The specimen sequenced was peripheral blood. The receptors derive from an elderly woman with acute or convalescent COVID-19.

This rearrangement joins TRBV7-2 to TRBJ1-1; TRBD1 might be the D (6 bases). Germline lookup yields CDR1 SGHTA and CDR2 FQGNSA. This CDR3 contains 15 residues. Trimming removed 1 base from V and 10 bases from J, with 19 bases in between. This CDR3 reads CASSLVGAEGEIAFF. CDR3 DNA sequence: TGTGCCAGCAGCTTAGTGGGGGCTGAGGGTGAGATAGCTTTCTTT.

This chain joins TRBV7-8 and TRBJ2-3; 9 bases fit TRBD2. Germline V gene sequence: CDR1 SGHVS, CDR2 FQNEAQ. The CDR3 is 16 residues long. V dropped 5 bases and J dropped 4; count of bases not matched to a gene: 10. The CDR3 DNA sequence: TGTGCCAGCAGCCCAACTGGGGTAGCGGGAGCAGATACGCAGTATTTT. This gives the protein CASSPTGVAGADTQYF.

This rearrangement joins TRBV19 to TRBJ1-2, with 8 bases that match TRBD1. There are 14 residues in the CDR3. Trimming at V came to 5 bases and at J to 4 bases, leaving 6 bases not matched to a gene. Germline V gene sequence: CDR1 LNHDA, CDR2 SQIVND (reference sequence). The CDR3 DNA reads TGTGCCAGTAGTGCAGGACAGGGCGGCTATGGCTACACCTTC. It translates to CASSAGQGGYGYTF.

The chain has TRBV4-1 and TRBJ1-3; perhaps TRBD1 as D (5 bases). The CDR3 is made up of 20 amino acids. Germline V lookup: CDR1 MGHRA, CDR2 YSYEKL. The V end lost 2 bases, the J end lost 0 bases, and 23 bases lay between the germline ends. The CDR3 bases are TGCGCCAGCAGCCAATATTCTCCACAGTTGGGGCATCCCTCTGGAAACACCATATATTTT. It encodes CASSQYSPQLGHPSGNTIYF.

The rearrangement links TRBV19 to TRBJ2-2, with 8 bases aligning to TRBD2. The germline V gene has CDR1 LNHDA and CDR2 SQIVND (reference sequence). The CDR3 is made up of 16 amino acids. Trimming at V came to 4 bases and at J to 4 bases, leaving 8 bases not matched to a gene. In nucleotides, the CDR3 is TGTGCCAGTAGTAACGGACTAGCAGAAATCACCGGGGAGCTGTTTTTT. It translates to CASSNGLAEITGELFF.

The chain links TRBV5-4 to TRBJ2-3; the D is unclear. V dropped 0 bases and J dropped 0 bases, with 11 bases sitting between them. Germline V lookup: CDR1 SGHNT, CDR2 YYREEE (reference sequence). The CDR3 is made up of 16 amino acids. The CDR3 region has the DNA TGTGCCAGCAGCTTGGCCGAACTACCTAGCACAGATACGCAGTATTTT. This encodes CASSLAELPSTDTQYF.

The chain employs TRBV29-1 and TRBJ1-2, with TRBD1 as a possible D gene (5 bases). Germline V gene data show CDR1 as SQVTM and CDR2 as ANQGSEA. The V gene lost 3 bases and the J gene lost 6 bases, with 23 bases spanning the gap. This CDR3 contains 16 residues. CDR3 loop: CSVDLVRQSSDHGYTF. For the CDR3, the DNA is TGCAGCGTTGATCTCGTCCGACAGTCCTCAGATCATGGCTACACCTTC.

V usage is TRBV3-1 (or the pseudogene TRBV3-2) and J usage is TRBJ2-5; perhaps TRBD2 as D (5 bases). V dropped 0 bases and J dropped 5 bases, with 10 bases sitting between them. The CDR3 loop spans 14 amino acids. Germline V gene data show CDR1 as LGHDT and CDR2 as YNNKEL (reference sequence). The DNA for the CDR3 is TGTGCCAGCAGCCAAGAGGGCAGGAGGGAGACCCAGTACTTC. Amino acids: CASSQEGRRETQYF.

This chain connects TRBV6-2 or TRBV6-3 to TRBJ2-1; 14 bases map to TRBD2. Germline-derived CDR1 and CDR2 are MNHEY and SVGEGT. Germline trimming cut 4 bases from V and 7 bases from J; bases unmatched to any gene: 6. The CDR3 runs to 16 residues. As DNA, the CDR3 is TGTGCCAGCAGTTGGATTGGGACTAGCGGGAGAAATGAGCAGTTCTTC. Encoded protein: CASSWIGTSGRNEQFF.

The V call is TRBV7-9, the J call TRBJ1-2; 7 bases fit TRBD1. The germline CDR1 and CDR2 sequences are SEHNR and FQNEAQ (reference sequence). V trimming: 4 bases; J trimming: 14 bases; junction bases outside the gene matches: 13. The CDR3 spans 13 residues. Here the CDR3 reads CASSSSRDSRLTF. In nucleotides, the CDR3 is TGTGCCAGCAGCTCATCTAGGGACAGCCGGCTGACCTTC.

V and J are TRBV19 and TRBJ1-3; the D is unclear. V gave up 7 bases and J gave up 4 bases, with 8 bases separating them. The germline V gene has CDR1 LNHDA and CDR2 SQIVND (reference sequence). CDR3 length equals 12 residues. This CDR3 reads CASTSQGNTIYF. In DNA form, the CDR3 reads TGTGCCAGTACCTCACAGGGAAACACCATATATTTT.

The chain uses TRBV29-1 and TRBJ2-2; 13 bases map to TRBD2. The J segment lost 5 bases and the V segment lost 7 bases, leaving 16 bases of the junction unmatched. The CDR3 extends over 18 amino acids. Looked up from germline, CDR1 is SQVTM and CDR2 is ANQGSEA. CDR3 bases: TGCAGCGGGGGGACTAGCGGGACTCCCTGGGGTAGTACCGGGGAGCTGTTTTTT. Translated: CSGGTSGTPWGSTGELFF.

The chain is built from TRBV18 and TRBJ1-2; 9 positions agree with TRBD1. CDR1 and CDR2 (germline): KGHSH, LQKENI. V trimming: 10 bases; J trimming: 11 bases; junction bases outside the gene matches: 17. CDR3 size: 14 residues. CDR3 nucleotides: TGTGCCATCGCGAAAGCCGGGACAGGGTATCCTTACACCTTC. Its protein is CAIAKAGTGYPYTF.

This chain uses TRBV19 with TRBJ2-6, with D perhaps matching TRBD2 (5 bases). Germline CDR1 and CDR2: LNHDA and SQIVND (reference sequence). V lost 1 base and J 0 bases, leaving 7 bases between the germline ends. CDR3 length: 16 residues. CDR3 loop: CASSIAGGSGANVLTF. CDR3 bases: TGTGCCAGTAGTATAGCCGGAGGCTCTGGGGCCAACGTCCTGACTTTC.

The chain joins TRBV5-1 to TRBJ2-1, with D possibly TRBD1 on 7 matching bases. Germline lookup yields CDR1 SGHRS and CDR2 YFSETQ. V lost 1 base and J 4 bases, leaving 15 bases between the germline ends. The CDR3 has 16 residues. CDR3 amino acids: CASSLSQGGPYNEQFF. CDR3 in DNA: TGCGCCAGCAGCTTGTCGCAGGGGGGACCTTACAATGAGCAGTTCTTC.

This rearrangement joins TRBV3-1 (or the pseudogene TRBV3-2) to TRBJ1-6; the D is unclear. CDR1 is LGHDT, CDR2 YNNKEL, per germline (reference sequence). V was trimmed by 1 base and J by 10 bases, leaving 11 bases between them. CDR3 size: 14 residues. CDR3 in amino acids: CASSQVLEGSPLHF. The CDR3 coding sequence is TGTGCCAGCAGCCAAGTTCTGGAGGGCTCACCCCTCCACTTT.

This clone was found once. V usage is TRBV2 and J usage is TRBJ1-2; TRBD1 matches 10 bases. CDR3 length equals 14 residues. CDR1 is SNHLY and CDR2 is FYNNEI in the germline V gene. The V gene end was trimmed by 5 bases and the J gene end by 6 bases; junction bases not matched to a gene: 6. This chain's CDR3 is CASSRDRGSDGYTF. The CDR3 DNA sequence: TGTGCCAGCAGTAGGGACAGGGGAAGTGATGGCTACACCTTC.

This chain joins TRBV5-4 and TRBJ2-7; D possibly corresponds to TRBD2 (5 bases). V gave up 4 bases and J gave up 3 bases, with 8 bases separating them. From germline, CDR1 is SGHNT and CDR2 YYREEE (reference sequence). The CDR3 spans 12 residues. In DNA form, the CDR3 reads TGTGCCAGCAGCGGGAGAGGCTACGAGCAGTACTTC. Protein: CASSGRGYEQYF. Full variable domain (missing parts from reference TRBV5-4 and TRBJ2-7): ETGVTQSPTHLIKTRGQQVTLRCSSQSGHNTVSWYQQALGQGPQFIFQYYREEENGRGNFPPRFSGLQFPNYSSELNVNALELDDSALYLCASSGRGYEQYFGPGTRLTVT.

This rearrangement joins TRBV3-1 (or the pseudogene TRBV3-2) to TRBJ2-1, with no clear D. Per the germline V gene, CDR1 is LGHDT and CDR2 is YNNKEL (reference sequence). The germline V and J ends were trimmed by 1 base and 0 bases, with 16 bases remaining between them. There are 18 residues in the CDR3. CDR3 DNA: TGTGCCAGCAGCCAAGGGGCAGCTCTTCTCCCCTCCTACAATGAGCAGTTCTTC. This gives the protein CASSQGAALLPSYNEQFF.

The chain combines TRBV20-1 with TRBJ2-3; 8 nucleotides match TRBD2. Per the germline V gene, CDR1 is DFQATT and CDR2 is SNEGSKA (reference sequence). The CDR3 totals 15 residues. Trimming cost V 3 bases and J 0 bases; bases outside gene matches: 5. The CDR3 DNA sequence: TGCAGTGCTAGTATGGCTAGCGGGAGCACAGATACGCAGTATTTT. It encodes CSASMASGSTDTQYF.

The chain recombines TRBV6-2 or TRBV6-3 with TRBJ1-5; D possibly corresponds to TRBD1 (5 bases). Looked up from germline, CDR1 is MNHEY and CDR2 is SVGEGT. V lost 4 bases, J lost 3 bases, and 13 bases lay in between. The CDR3 runs 15 residues. Here the CDR3 reads CASSSQGGDNQPQHF. The DNA for the CDR3 is TGTGCCAGCAGTTCCCAGGGAGGGGACAATCAGCCCCAGCATTTT.

The CDR3 spells CASSQVQLAGLDTQYF. The CDR3 nucleotides are TGCGCCAGCAGCCAAGTACAACTAGCGGGCCTTGATACGCAGTATTTT. The chain recombines TRBV4-3 with TRBJ2-3; TRBD2 matches at 9 bases. There are 16 residues in the CDR3. V shed 1 base, J shed 6 bases, and the junction held 8 bases outside the gene matches. The V gene's germline CDR1 is LGHNA and CDR2 YSLEER.

The chain couples TRBV7-8 to TRBJ2-1; 9 bases are shared with TRBD2. This CDR3 has 14 amino acids. V dropped 6 bases and J dropped 5; count of bases not matched to a gene: 5. Germline CDR1 SGHVS, CDR2 FQNEAQ. CDR3 DNA sequence: TGTGCCAGCAGGTTTAGCGGGAGCAACAATGAGCAGTTCTTC. Protein sequence: CASRFSGSNNEQFF.

In its sample, this clone was seen a few times. J is TRBJ1-5 and V is TRBV10-2; 8 nucleotides agree with TRBD1. The germline gives CDR1 WSHSY, CDR2 SAAADI. The CDR3 covers 15 residues. Trimming took 6 bases from V and 2 from J; bases not matched to a gene: 6. The CDR3, as DNA: TGCGCCAGCAGACCGACAGGGGTTGGCAATCAGCCCCAGCATTTT. Translated: CASRPTGVGNQPQHF.

The chain has TRBV20-1 and TRBJ1-1; weak D call: TRBD1 (5 bases). The CDR3 contains 14 residues. Trimming cost V 3 bases and J 1 base, with 12 bases left between them. Germline V lookup: CDR1 DFQATT, CDR2 SNEGSKA (reference sequence). Here the CDR3 reads CSASPDSRNTEAFF. CDR3 nucleotide sequence: TGCAGTGCTAGTCCCGACAGCAGGAACACTGAAGCTTTCTTT.

This clone was counted between two and nine times. The V call is TRBV4-1, the J call TRBJ1-1; D is unclear. Trimming shortened V by 2 bases and J by 1 base, and 23 bases separated the two germline ends. The CDR3 has 19 amino acids. Germline V CDR1 and CDR2: MGHRA, YSYEKL. The CDR3 loop is CASSQPGFFTATENTEAFF. The CDR3 DNA sequence: TGCGCCAGCAGCCAACCTGGATTTTTTACTGCTACAGAGAACACTGAAGCTTTCTTT.